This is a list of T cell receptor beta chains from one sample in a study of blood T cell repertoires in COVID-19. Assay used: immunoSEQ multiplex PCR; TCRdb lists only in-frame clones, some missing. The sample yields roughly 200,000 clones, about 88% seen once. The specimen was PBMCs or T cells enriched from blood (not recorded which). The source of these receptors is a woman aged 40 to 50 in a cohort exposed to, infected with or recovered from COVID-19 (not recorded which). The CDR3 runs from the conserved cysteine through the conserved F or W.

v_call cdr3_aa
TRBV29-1 CSAALGGTKNIQYF
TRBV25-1 CASSEPRRGRTDTQYF
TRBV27 CASSWGLPASGNTIYF
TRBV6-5 CATVSGNQPQHF
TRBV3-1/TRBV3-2 CASSQVPQYEQYF
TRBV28 CASTVGGPAEAFF
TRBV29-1 CSVELAGSGTDTQYF
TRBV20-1 CSALSGYTF
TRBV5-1 CASRSTGTSNEQYF
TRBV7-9 CASSLRGSWNTEAFF
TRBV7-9 CASSSTSALTGPTGELFF
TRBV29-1 CSATEGMNTEAFF
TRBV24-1 CATSDKTQGHLTQYF
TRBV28 CAGSYRVTDTQYF
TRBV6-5 CASSPGGFYYGYTF